Presented here are 27 T cell receptor beta chains from one specimen sequenced in a study of T-cell reconstitution after alpha-beta-depleted transplantation in children. For TCRbeta, the library was prepared with unique molecular identifiers. MiXCR, run by TCRdb on the PCR reads, gives a single entry per CDR3 protein. The profile shows almost 500,000 distinct CDR3 sequences, over 9.5% of them singletons. Sequencing was performed on PBMCs, taken before TCRalphabeta/CD19-depleted stem cell transplant. The receptors here all came from a child younger than 10 with inherited bone marrow failure, due to receive a stem cell transplant.

In this sample, this clonotype turned up a few times. The CDR3 DNA reads TGTGCCAGCAGCTTGGTGGCGACGAGGGACGAGCAGTACTTC. Protein sequence: CASSLVATRDEQYF. V and J are TRBV5-4 and TRBJ2-7; weak D call: TRBD2 (5 bases). Germline assignment: CDR1 SGHNT and CDR2 YYREEE (reference sequence). Trimming removed 0 bases from V and 5 bases from J, with 12 bases in between. CDR3 length: 14 residues.

This clonotype appeared many times. V usage is TRBV12-3 or TRBV12-4 and J usage is TRBJ2-7; D remains ambiguous. Trimming shortened V by 2 bases and J by 2 bases, and 4 bases separated the two germline ends. This CDR3 is built from 12 residues. The CDR3 here is CASSLFPYEQYF. For the CDR3, the DNA is TGTGCCAGCAGTTTATTCCCCTACGAGCAGTACTTC.

This clonotype was observed at least ten times. The genes are TRBV7-9 and TRBJ1-1, with a tentative D call TRBD1 (6 bases). Trimming took off 7 bases at V and 5 bases at J, with 11 bases between the two ends. The germline V gene encodes CDR1 SEHNR and CDR2 FQNEAQ (reference sequence). This CDR3 contains 12 residues. This chain's CDR3 is CASTRGQTEAFF. In nucleotides, the CDR3 is TGTGCCAGCACACGAGGACAGACTGAAGCTTTCTTT.

This clonotype was recorded a few times. This chain connects TRBV28 to TRBJ1-2; D ambiguous. The CDR3 is 13 residues long. With 6 bases removed from V and 7 bases from J, the gap between germline ends came to 15 bases. CDR1 MDHEN and CDR2 SYDVKM come from the germline V gene. Here the CDR3 reads CASSTLEVGGYTF. CDR3 bases: TGTGCCAGCAGCACACTGGAAGTGGGTGGCTACACCTTC.

This clonotype was detected ten times or more. V is TRBV20-1 and J is TRBJ2-5; 8 bases match TRBD2. The trim removed 5 bases at V and 5 bases at J, leaving 4 bases unmatched. The V gene's germline CDR1 is DFQATT and CDR2 SNEGSKA (reference sequence). The CDR3 is 12 amino acids. This chain's CDR3 is CSAGTRSETQYF. The CDR3, as DNA: TGCAGTGCTGGGACTAGGTCTGAGACCCAGTACTTC.

The chain has TRBV5-6 and TRBJ2-3; the D gene is possibly TRBD1 (6 bases). This CDR3 spans 15 amino acids. Germline V gene lookup returns CDR1 SGHDT and CDR2 YYEEEE. The V end lost 4 bases, the J end lost 2 bases, and 14 bases lay between the germline ends. CDR3 nucleotide sequence: TGTGCCAGCAGCCCCTGGGGGCCTTACACAGATACGCAGTATTTT. The encoded protein is CASSPWGPYTDTQYF. Based on the CDR3 plus reference TRBV5-6 and TRBJ2-3, the full variable domain is DAGVTQSPTHLIKTRGQQVTLRCSPKSGHDTVSWYQQALGQGPQFIFQYYEEEERQRGNFPDRFSGHQFPNYSSELNVNALLLGDSALYLCASSPWGPYTDTQYFGPGTRLTVL.

At least ten counts were recorded for this clonotype. The V and J genes are TRBV7-8 and TRBJ2-1; D is perhaps TRBD2 (5 bases). The germline V gene has CDR1 SGHVS and CDR2 FQNEAQ. V lost 2 bases and J 5 bases, leaving 19 bases between the germline ends. This CDR3 is built from 17 residues. The DNA for the CDR3 is TGTGCCAGCAGCTTACCTTCTCCTAGCAAGGTGGACAATGAGCAGTTCTTC. Translated, it gives CASSLPSPSKVDNEQFF. The complete variable domain, with remaining parts taken from reference TRBV7-8 and TRBJ2-1, reads GAGVSQSPRYKVAKRGQDVALRCDPISGHVSLFWYQQALGQGPEFLTYFQNEAQLDKSGLPSDRFFAERPEGSVSTLKIQRTQQEDSAVYLCASSLPSPSKVDNEQFFGPGTRLTVL.

CDR3 region: CASSIGGAPGETQYF. The CDR3 coding sequence is TGTGCCAGTAGTATAGGCGGAGCCCCAGGAGAGACCCAGTACTTC. This rearrangement joins TRBV19 to TRBJ2-5; D uncertain. Germline V CDR1 and CDR2: LNHDA, SQIVND (reference sequence). This CDR3 has 15 residues. Trimming stripped 1 base from V and 4 bases from J, with 13 bases between.

This clonotype was seen a few times. The chain is built from TRBV7-2 and TRBJ2-1; 12 bases agree with TRBD1. This CDR3 has 21 amino acids. CDR1 and CDR2 from the germline V gene are SGHTA and FQGNSA. Trimming at V came to 5 bases and at J to 4 bases, leaving 21 bases not matched to a gene. The CDR3 reads CASSNPTGTGGSSGRYNEQFF. The CDR3, as DNA: TGTGCCAGCAGCAACCCCACCGGGACAGGGGGCTCGTCGGGCAGATACAATGAGCAGTTCTTC.

The genes are TRBV21-1 and TRBJ2-7. TRBV21-1 is a recognized pseudogene. The CDR3 length is 12 residues. As DNA, the CDR3 is TGTGCCAGCAGCCGCCACTCACTTGGGCAGTACTTC. Its protein is CASSRHSLGQYF.

The chain is built from TRBV20-1 and TRBJ1-1; a possible D gene is TRBD1 (6 bases). The CDR3 contains 14 residues. The germline V gene encodes CDR1 DFQATT and CDR2 SNEGSKA (reference sequence). V gave up 2 bases and J gave up 6 bases, with 16 bases separating them. The CDR3 loop is CSARRRGERPEAFF. Written as DNA, the CDR3 is TGCAGTGCTAGAAGGAGGGGGGAGCGCCCTGAAGCTTTCTTT.

V and J are TRBV20-1 and TRBJ2-2; the D gene could be TRBD1 or TRBD2 (6 bases each). From germline, CDR1 is DFQATT and CDR2 SNEGSKA (reference sequence). The CDR3 is 12 amino acids. The CDR3 region has the DNA TGCAGGGGGGGCGGGGTTACCGGGGAGCTGTTTTTT. Residues: CRGGGVTGELFF.

This clonotype was recorded a few times. The J gene is TRBJ2-1, the V gene TRBV20-1, with 10 bases matching TRBD2. Germline lookup yields CDR1 DFQATT and CDR2 SNEGSKA (reference sequence). V shed 5 bases, J shed 0 bases, and the junction held 4 bases outside the gene matches. This CDR3 region has 15 residues. CDR3 residues: CSASGLATSYNEQFF. The CDR3, as DNA: TGCAGTGCTTCGGGACTAGCGACCTCCTACAATGAGCAGTTCTTC.

This clonotype was seen ten or more times. The rearrangement links TRBV29-1 to TRBJ1-1; no clear D. This CDR3 has 14 residues. V was pared by 2 bases and J by 1 base, with 11 bases between. Germline CDR1 is SQVTM and CDR2 is ANQGSEA. CDR3 sequence: CSVEWARPNTEAFF. The CDR3 DNA is TGCAGCGTTGAATGGGCCAGGCCGAACACTGAAGCTTTCTTT.

This clonotype was detected many times. J is TRBJ2-5 and V is TRBV24-1; the match to TRBD1 covers 7 bases. Trimming cost V 3 bases and J 4 bases; bases outside gene matches: 7. The V gene's germline CDR1 is KGHDR and CDR2 SFDVKD. CDR3 length: 15 residues. The CDR3 is CATSDPDRVAETQYF. CDR3 nucleotides: TGTGCCACCAGTGATCCAGACAGGGTTGCAGAGACCCAGTACTTC.

The CDR3 region is CASITDTQYF. CDR3 nucleotides: TGTGCCAGCATAACAGATACGCAGTATTTT. The V gene is TRBV6-5, the J gene TRBJ2-3; D remains unclear. The CDR3 has 10 amino acids. Deletions cut 7 bases from V and 3 bases from J, with 2 bases between. Germline CDR1 reads MNHEY; CDR2 reads SVGAGI.

This clonotype came up many times. This chain uses TRBV21-1 with TRBJ2-7; TRBD1 was called by the table and not checked on the DNA. TRBV21-1 is shown as a pseudogene. This CDR3 has 14 amino acids. The DNA for the CDR3 is TGTGCCAGCCTCCGGGGCGGGCTATCCTACGAGCAGTACTTC. Protein sequence: CASLRGGLSYEQYF.

There are many counts of this clonotype. V gene TRBV20-1 combines with J gene TRBJ2-5; D unresolved. With 4 bases removed from V and 5 bases from J, the gap between germline ends came to 14 bases. Germline-derived CDR1 and CDR2 are DFQATT and SNEGSKA (reference sequence). This CDR3 spans 13 amino acids. In nucleotides, the CDR3 is TGCAGTGCTAAGGTCCCGGTGGGGGAGACCCAGTACTTC. It yields the protein CSAKVPVGETQYF.

Remarks on this clonotype: A much bigger clone sits one base away, suggesting this may be a read error. The J gene is TRBJ2-3, the V gene TRBV14; the match to TRBD2 covers 7 bases. The CDR3 is made up of 15 amino acids. CDR1 and CDR2 (germline): SGHDN, FVKESK. The CDR3 protein is CANSPPRGDTDTQYF. The CDR3 bases are TGTGCCAACAGCCCTCCCCGGGGGGACACAGATACGCAGTATTTT.

This clonotype showed up many times. The chain uses TRBV7-9 and TRBJ2-2; tentative D call: TRBD2 (7 bases). Trimming stripped 5 bases from V and 6 bases from J, with 19 bases between. The CDR3 runs 16 residues. The germline V gene has CDR1 SEHNR and CDR2 FQNEAQ (reference sequence). CDR3 region: CASSPGRGASAGELFF. The CDR3 DNA sequence: TGTGCCAGCAGCCCGGGGAGGGGGGCCTCCGCCGGGGAGCTGTTTTTT.

This clonotype was recorded at least ten times. In DNA, the CDR3 is TGTGCCAGCAGTGCCGGGACAGGGGACACTGAAGCTTTCTTT. Translated, it gives CASSAGTGDTEAFF. The chain recombines TRBV2 with TRBJ1-1; 10 bases fit TRBD1. This CDR3 region has 14 residues. Germline CDR1 SNHLY, CDR2 FYNNEI. V lost 4 bases to trimming and J lost 3 bases; unmatched junction nucleotides: 2.

The J gene is TRBJ2-7, the V gene TRBV5-1, with D unclear. This CDR3 is 15 amino acids long. V was cut by 1 base and J by 3 bases, with 14 bases left in between. The germline V gene has CDR1 SGHRS and CDR2 YFSETQ. CDR3 residues: CASSLHGAPGYEQYF. The DNA for the CDR3 is TGCGCCAGCAGCTTGCATGGTGCACCCGGCTACGAGCAGTACTTC.

This clonotype was seen a handful of times. Sequence at one end of the junction differs from germline and may be a read error. The rearrangement uses TRBV7-7 and TRBJ2-2; D unclear. The CDR3 has 15 amino acids. Germline CDR1 is SSHAT and CDR2 is FNYEAQ (reference sequence). This CDR3 reads CASSLAIGSAGELFF. The CDR3, as DNA: TGTGCTAGCAGCTTGGCTATAGGTTCAGCCGGGGAGCTGTTTTTT.

This clonotype appeared many times. This chain joins TRBV30 and TRBJ2-3; D is undetermined. The CDR3 length is 11 residues. Germline V gives CDR1 GTSNPN, CDR2 SVGIG (reference sequence). Trimming pared 0 bases from V and 5 bases from J, leaving 3 bases between. In DNA, the CDR3 is TGTGCCTGGAGTGTGGTAGATACGCAGTATTTT. Its translation: CAWSVVDTQYF.

This clonotype was seen at least ten times. The chain couples TRBV7-9 to TRBJ1-4; D gene uncertain. The CDR3 loop spans 15 amino acids. Germline CDR1 SEHNR, CDR2 FQNEAQ (reference sequence). Trimming stripped 4 bases from V and 5 bases from J, with 14 bases between. The CDR3 region has the DNA TGTGCCAGCAGCTCCCCTAACTTTAAGAATGAAAAACTGTTTTTT. Translated, it gives CASSSPNFKNEKLFF.

In its sample, this clonotype was seen a few times. The V call is TRBV12-3 or TRBV12-4, the J call TRBJ2-7, with 7 bases that match TRBD2. CDR3 length equals 15 residues. V lost 3 bases and J lost 3; bases outside the gene matches: 8. CDR3 in amino acids: CASSFYLAAGYEQYF. Written as DNA, the CDR3 is TGTGCCAGCAGTTTCTATCTAGCGGCAGGCTACGAGCAGTACTTC.

This clonotype was recorded at least ten times. The rearrangement links TRBV30 to TRBJ1-3; a possible D gene is TRBD1 (5 bases). Per the germline V gene, CDR1 is GTSNPN and CDR2 is SVGIG (reference sequence). This CDR3 is 11 amino acids long. V was cut by 5 bases and J by 3 bases, with 5 bases left in between. This CDR3 is CAWGHGNTIYF. CDR3 DNA sequence: TGTGCCTGGGGACATGGAAACACCATATATTTT.